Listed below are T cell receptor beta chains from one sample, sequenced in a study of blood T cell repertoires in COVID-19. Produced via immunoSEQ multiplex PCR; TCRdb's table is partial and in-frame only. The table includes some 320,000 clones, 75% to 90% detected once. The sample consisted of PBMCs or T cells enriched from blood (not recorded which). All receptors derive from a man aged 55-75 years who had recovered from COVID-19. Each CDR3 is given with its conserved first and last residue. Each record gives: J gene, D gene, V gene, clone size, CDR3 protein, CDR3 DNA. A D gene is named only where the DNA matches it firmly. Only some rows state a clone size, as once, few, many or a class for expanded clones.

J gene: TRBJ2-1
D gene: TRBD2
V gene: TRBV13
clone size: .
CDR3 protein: CASSLGWAGGPPEQFF
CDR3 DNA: TGTGCCAGCAGCTTAGGCTGGGCGGGAGGGCCTCCTGAGCAGTTCTTC

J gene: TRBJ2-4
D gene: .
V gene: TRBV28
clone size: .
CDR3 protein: CASSALTDAGSGIQYF
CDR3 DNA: TGTGCCAGCAGTGCCCTCACGGACGCGGGGTCGGGCATTCAGTACTTC

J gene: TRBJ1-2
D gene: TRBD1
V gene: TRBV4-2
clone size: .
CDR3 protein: CASSQDRGRMHYGYTF
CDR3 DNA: TGTGCCAGCAGCCAGGACAGGGGGCGCATGCACTATGGCTACACCTTC

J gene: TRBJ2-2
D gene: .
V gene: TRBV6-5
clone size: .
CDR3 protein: CASSYSGRPGELFF
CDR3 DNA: TGTGCCAGCAGTTACTCCGGGAGACCCGGGGAGCTGTTTTTT

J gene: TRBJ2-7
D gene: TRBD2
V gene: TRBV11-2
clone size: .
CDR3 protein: CASSLGSSGAGEQYF
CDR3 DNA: TGTGCCAGCAGCTTAGGATCTAGCGGGGCGGGCGAGCAGTACTTC

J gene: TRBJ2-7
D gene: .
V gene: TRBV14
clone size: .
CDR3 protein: CASKLTGGDGEQYF
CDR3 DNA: TGTGCCAGCAAATTGACTGGCGGGGATGGGGAGCAGTACTTC

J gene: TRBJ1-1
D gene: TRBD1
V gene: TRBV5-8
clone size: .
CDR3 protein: CASSPRTGTDTEAFF
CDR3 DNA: TGTGCCAGCAGCCCGAGGACAGGGACGGACACTGAAGCTTTCTTT

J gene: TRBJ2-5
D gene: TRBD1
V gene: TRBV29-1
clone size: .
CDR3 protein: CSVRQGWETQYF
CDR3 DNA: TGCAGCGTCCGACAGGGATGGGAGACCCAGTACTTC

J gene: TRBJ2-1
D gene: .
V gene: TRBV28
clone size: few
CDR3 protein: CASSLLSSHPYNEQFF
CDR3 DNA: TGTGCCAGCAGTTTACTTTCTAGTCATCCGTACAATGAGCAGTTCTTC

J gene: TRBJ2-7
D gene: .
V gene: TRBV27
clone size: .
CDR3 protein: CASSLLGPGVSYEQYF
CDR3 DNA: TGTGCCAGCAGTTTATTAGGCCCCGGGGTTTCCTACGAGCAGTACTTC

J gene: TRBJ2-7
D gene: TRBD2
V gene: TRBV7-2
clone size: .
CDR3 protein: CASSVWTSGRAIEQYF
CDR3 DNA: TGTGCCAGCAGCGTCTGGACTAGCGGGAGGGCCATCGAGCAGTACTTC

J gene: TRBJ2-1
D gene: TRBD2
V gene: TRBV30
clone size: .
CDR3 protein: CAWSGWGAGGVGSYNEQFF
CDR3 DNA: TGTGCCTGGAGTGGGTGGGGAGCGGGAGGTGTGGGCTCCTACAATGAGCAGTTCTTC

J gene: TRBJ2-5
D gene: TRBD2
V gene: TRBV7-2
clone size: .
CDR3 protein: CASSLASGGQQETQYF
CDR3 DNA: TGTGCCAGCAGCTTAGCGTCGGGAGGCCAACAAGAGACCCAGTACTTC

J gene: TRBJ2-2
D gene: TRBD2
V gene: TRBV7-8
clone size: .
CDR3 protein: CASSQPGLAANTGELFF
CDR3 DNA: TGTGCCAGCAGCCAGCCGGGACTAGCGGCGAACACCGGGGAGCTGTTTTTT

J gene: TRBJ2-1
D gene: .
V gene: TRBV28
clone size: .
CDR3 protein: CALTGPEVNEQFF
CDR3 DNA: TGTGCCCTCACCGGGCCGGAGGTCAATGAGCAGTTCTTC

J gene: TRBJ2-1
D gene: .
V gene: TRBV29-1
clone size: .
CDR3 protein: CSVGHKLDNEQFF
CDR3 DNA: TGCAGCGTTGGACACAAGCTCGACAATGAGCAGTTCTTC

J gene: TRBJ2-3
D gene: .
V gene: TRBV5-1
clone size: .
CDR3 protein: CASSLEGVNTDTQYF
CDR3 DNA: TGCGCCAGCAGCTTGGAAGGGGTTAACACAGATACGCAGTATTTT

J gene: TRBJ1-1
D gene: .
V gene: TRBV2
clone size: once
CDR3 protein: CASSVMGGTEAFF
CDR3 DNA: TGTGCCAGCAGTGTAATGGGGGGGACTGAAGCTTTCTTT

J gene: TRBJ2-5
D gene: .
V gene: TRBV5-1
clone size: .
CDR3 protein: CASSLEGQGLRETQYF
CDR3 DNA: TGCGCCAGCAGCTTGGAGGGTCAGGGCTTACGAGAGACCCAGTACTTC

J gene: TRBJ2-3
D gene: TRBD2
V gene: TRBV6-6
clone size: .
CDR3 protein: CASSLQFGLAGGGTDTQYF
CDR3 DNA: TGTGCCAGCAGTCTCCAATTTGGACTAGCGGGAGGGGGCACAGATACGCAGTATTTT

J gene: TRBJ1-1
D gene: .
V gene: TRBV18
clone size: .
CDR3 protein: CASSPRNGANGFEAFF
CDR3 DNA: TGTGCCAGCTCACCCCGAAATGGGGCAAACGGGTTCGAAGCTTTCTTT

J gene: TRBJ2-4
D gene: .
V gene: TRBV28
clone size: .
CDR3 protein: CASSSVGGGRKNIQYF
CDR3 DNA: TGTGCCAGCAGTTCCGTTGGCGGAGGACGGAAAAACATTCAGTACTTC

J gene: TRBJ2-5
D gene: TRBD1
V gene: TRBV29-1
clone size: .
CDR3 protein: CSAPGQDKETQYF
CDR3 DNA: TGCAGCGCCCCGGGACAGGACAAAGAGACCCAGTACTTC

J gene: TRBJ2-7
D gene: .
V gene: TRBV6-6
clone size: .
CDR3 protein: CASSYWAAPYEQYF
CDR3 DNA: TGTGCCAGCAGTTATTGGGCAGCCCCCTACGAGCAGTACTTC

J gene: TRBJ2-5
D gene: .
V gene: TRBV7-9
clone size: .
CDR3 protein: CASRIGQQETQYF
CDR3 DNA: TGTGCCAGCAGAATTGGACAGCAAGAGACCCAGTACTTC

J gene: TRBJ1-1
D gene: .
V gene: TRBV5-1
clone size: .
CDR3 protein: CASKGEGLNTEAFF
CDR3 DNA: TGCGCCAGCAAAGGGGAGGGATTGAACACTGAAGCTTTCTTT

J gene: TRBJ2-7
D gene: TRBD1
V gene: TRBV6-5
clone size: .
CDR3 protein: CASSLGLGTVSYEQYF
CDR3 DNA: TGTGCCAGCAGTTTGGGATTGGGGACAGTCTCCTACGAGCAGTACTTC

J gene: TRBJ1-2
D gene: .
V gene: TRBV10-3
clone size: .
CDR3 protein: CAISVAGKYGYTF
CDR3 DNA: TGTGCCATCAGTGTCGCAGGGAAGTATGGCTACACCTTC

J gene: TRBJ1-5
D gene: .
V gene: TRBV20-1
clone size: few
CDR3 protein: CSASGRDISQPQHF
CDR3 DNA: TGCAGTGCTAGTGGACGGGACATCAGTCAGCCCCAGCATTTT

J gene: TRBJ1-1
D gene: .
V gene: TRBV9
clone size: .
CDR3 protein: CASSVGGLGGTEAFF
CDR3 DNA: TGTGCCAGCAGCGTAGGCGGTCTCGGGGGGACTGAAGCTTTCTTT

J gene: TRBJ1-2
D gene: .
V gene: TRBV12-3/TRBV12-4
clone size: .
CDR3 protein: CASTRQEFDGYTF
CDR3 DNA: TGTGCCAGCACTCGACAGGAATTCGATGGCTACACCTTC

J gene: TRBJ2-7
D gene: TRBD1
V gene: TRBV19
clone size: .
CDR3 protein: CATSPGTGGYEQYF
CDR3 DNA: TGTGCCACTAGCCCCGGGACAGGGGGATACGAGCAGTACTTC

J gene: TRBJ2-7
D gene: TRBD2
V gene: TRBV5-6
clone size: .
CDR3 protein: CASSQAGLATYEQYF
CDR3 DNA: TGTGCCAGCAGCCAGGCCGGACTAGCGACCTACGAGCAGTACTTC

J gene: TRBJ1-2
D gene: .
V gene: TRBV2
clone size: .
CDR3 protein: CASMVGVAGYTF
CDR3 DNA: TGTGCCAGCATGGTTGGAGTAGCGGGCTACACCTTC

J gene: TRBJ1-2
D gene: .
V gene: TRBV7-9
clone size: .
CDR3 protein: CASSLAEIYGYTF
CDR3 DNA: TGTGCCAGCAGCTTAGCGGAGATCTATGGCTACACCTTC

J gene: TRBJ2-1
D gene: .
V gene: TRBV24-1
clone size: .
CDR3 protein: CATSDLGGSSYNEQFF
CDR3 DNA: TGTGCCACCAGTGATTTGGGGGGGAGCTCCTACAATGAGCAGTTCTTC

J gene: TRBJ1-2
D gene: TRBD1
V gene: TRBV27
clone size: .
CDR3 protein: CASSFWTGDGYTF
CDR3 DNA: TGTGCCAGCAGTTTCTGGACAGGGGATGGCTACACCTTC

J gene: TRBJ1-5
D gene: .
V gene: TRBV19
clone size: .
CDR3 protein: CASSIDSTGFNQPQHF
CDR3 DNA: TGTGCCAGTAGTATAGATTCTACAGGATTCAATCAGCCCCAGCATTTT

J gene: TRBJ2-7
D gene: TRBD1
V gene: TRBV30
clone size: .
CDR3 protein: CAWSGPGQGAYYEQYF
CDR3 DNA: TGTGCCTGGAGTGGGCCGGGACAGGGGGCTTACTACGAGCAGTACTTC

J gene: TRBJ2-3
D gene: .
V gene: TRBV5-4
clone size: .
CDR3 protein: CASSLNSLLGGFTDTQYF
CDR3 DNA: TGTGCCAGCAGCTTGAACTCGTTGTTGGGGGGTTTCACAGATACGCAGTATTTT